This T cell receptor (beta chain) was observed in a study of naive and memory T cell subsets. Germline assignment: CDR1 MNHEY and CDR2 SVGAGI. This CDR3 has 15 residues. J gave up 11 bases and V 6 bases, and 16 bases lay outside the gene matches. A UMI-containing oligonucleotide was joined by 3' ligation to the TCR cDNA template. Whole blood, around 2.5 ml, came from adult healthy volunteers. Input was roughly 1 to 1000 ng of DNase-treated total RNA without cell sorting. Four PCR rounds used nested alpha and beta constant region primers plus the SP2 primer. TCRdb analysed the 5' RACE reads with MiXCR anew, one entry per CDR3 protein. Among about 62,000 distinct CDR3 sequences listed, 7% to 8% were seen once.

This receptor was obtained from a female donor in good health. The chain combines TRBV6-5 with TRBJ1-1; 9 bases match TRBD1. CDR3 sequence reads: CASSHPWTGDGEAFF. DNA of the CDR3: TGTGCCAGCAGCCACCCGTGGACAGGGGACGGTGAGGCTTTCTTT.